A single sample gave rise to the 20 T cell receptor beta chains below, sequenced in a study of beta chain features in type 1 diabetes. Sequencing targeted expressed TCRB transcripts, as all isolated RNA had been reverse transcribed. Profiled with immunoSEQ multiplex PCR; TCRdb holds only in-frame clones, not every one. The sample comprises some 900,000 clones, about 17% of which are singletons, and around 0.02% rests with the top ten. Material: naive CD4+ T cells from blood. Receptor source: a woman between 18 and 30 years old in good health.

The V call is TRBV10-3, the J call TRBJ2-2, with D unclear. CDR1 is ENHRY and CDR2 is SYGVKD in the germline V gene. V gave up 7 bases and J gave up 0 bases, with 9 bases separating them. The CDR3 totals 14 residues. CDR3 loop: CAIKAGPNTGELFF. CDR3 DNA: TGTGCCATCAAGGCCGGGCCGAACACCGGGGAGCTGTTTTTT.

The chain couples TRBV7-9 to TRBJ2-5; D remains unclear. The CDR3 covers 14 residues. V was clipped by 5 bases and J by 1 base, with 11 bases between them. Germline lookup yields CDR1 SEHNR and CDR2 FQNEAQ (reference sequence). Written as DNA, the CDR3 is TGTGCCAGCAGCAGACCGGCAGTCCAAGAGACCCAGTACTTC. Its protein is CASSRPAVQETQYF.

In its sample, this clone was seen a few times. V and J are TRBV7-9 and TRBJ2-5, with no clear D. V gave up 5 bases and J gave up 0 bases, with 10 bases separating them. CDR1 SEHNR and CDR2 FQNEAQ come from the germline V gene (reference sequence). This CDR3 region has 14 residues. The CDR3 is CASSRDLNQETQYF. As DNA, the CDR3 is TGTGCCAGCAGCCGTGACCTAAACCAAGAGACCCAGTACTTC.

The chain is built from TRBV9 and TRBJ2-3; no reliable D call. The V gene lost 4 bases and the J gene lost 2 bases, with 14 bases spanning the gap. CDR1 SGDLS and CDR2 YYNGEE come from the germline V gene. CDR3 length equals 15 residues. CDR3 bases: TGTGCCAGCAGCCCCCAGTCCGCAACCACAGATACGCAGTATTTT. It yields the protein CASSPQSATTDTQYF.

In this sample, this clone turned up a few times. The chain combines TRBV5-1 with TRBJ2-5; D not certain. CDR3 size: 13 residues. Germline-derived CDR1 and CDR2 are SGHRS and YFSETQ. Trimming stripped 0 bases from V and 2 bases from J, with 5 bases between. The CDR3 protein is CASSLGLQETQYF. CDR3 nucleotide sequence: TGCGCCAGCAGCTTGGGATTACAAGAGACCCAGTACTTC. Filled out from reference TRBV5-1 and TRBJ2-5, the complete variable domain reads KAGVTQTPRYLIKTRGQQVTLSCSPISGHRSVSWYQQTPGQGLQFLFEYFSETQRNKGNFPGRFSGRQFSNSRSEMNVSTLELGDSALYLCASSLGLQETQYFGPGTRLLVL.

This clone was seen a few times. The chain uses TRBV28 and TRBJ2-3, with 7 positions matching TRBD2. Germline V gene sequence: CDR1 MDHEN, CDR2 SYDVKM. V was clipped by 3 bases and J by 2 bases; unmatched bases: 8. The CDR3 spans 16 residues. The CDR3 loop is CASSFGLAENTDTQYF. CDR3 DNA sequence: TGTGCCAGCAGTTTCGGCCTAGCGGAAAACACAGATACGCAGTATTTT.

The chain carries TRBV12-2 and TRBJ2-3; TRBD1, as called in the table, went unchecked against the DNA. TRBV12-2 is a pseudogene locus. This CDR3 comprises 12 residues. CDR3 DNA: TGTGCAAGTCGCCGACAGCGAGATACGCAGTATTTT. It specifies CASRRQRDTQYF.

The J gene is TRBJ2-2, the V gene TRBV4-1; the D gene could be TRBD1 or TRBD2 (5 bases each). Per germline, CDR1 MGHRA and CDR2 YSYEKL. V was shortened by 0 bases and J by 4 bases, with 6 bases between the two germline ends. The CDR3 has 14 amino acids. This chain's CDR3 is CASSQDGGTGELFF. In DNA form, the CDR3 reads TGCGCCAGCAGCCAAGATGGGGGCACCGGGGAGCTGTTTTTT.

The J gene is TRBJ1-5, the V gene TRBV4-2; D remains unclear. The CDR3 covers 16 residues. V was cut by 1 base and J by 0 bases, with 10 bases left in between. CDR1 LGHNA and CDR2 YNFKEQ come from the germline V gene. In DNA, the CDR3 is TGTGCCAGCAGCCAAGGCCCTGGTAATAGCAATCAGCCCCAGCATTTT. It is translated as CASSQGPGNSNQPQHF.

This clone has just a few counts. The CDR3 bases are TGTGCCAGCAGTTTATGGGGGGGAGTGAACACTGAAGCTTTCTTT. It codes for CASSLWGGVNTEAFF. J is TRBJ1-1 and V is TRBV27; weak D call: TRBD1 (5 bases). With 1 base removed from V and 0 bases from J, the gap between germline ends came to 9 bases. The CDR3 loop spans 15 amino acids. The germline CDR1 and CDR2 sequences are MNHEY and SMNVEV (reference sequence).

The chain employs TRBV19 and TRBJ2-3; D is perhaps TRBD2 (6 bases). Germline V gene lookup returns CDR1 LNHDA and CDR2 SQIVND (reference sequence). CDR3 length: 14 amino acids. Trimming took 3 bases from V and 4 from J, leaving 11 bases between them. The CDR3 region has the DNA TGTGCCAGTAGTATGCGGGAACTGGCAGATACGCAGTATTTT. This gives the protein CASSMRELADTQYF.

This clone was seen more than once but under ten times. V gene TRBV4-2 combines with J gene TRBJ2-3, with D perhaps matching TRBD1 or TRBD2 (5 bases each). V was pared by 4 bases and J by 2 bases, with 13 bases between. Germline-derived CDR1 and CDR2 are LGHNA and YNFKEQ. CDR3 length: 15 residues. The CDR3 sequence is CASSRPRGDTDTQYF. The CDR3 DNA reads TGTGCCAGCAGCCGGCCGAGAGGGGACACAGATACGCAGTATTTT.

The chain recombines TRBV28 with TRBJ2-7; 8 bases are a match to TRBD1. V gave up 2 bases and J gave up 3 bases; unmatched junction bases: 3. The CDR3 contains 14 residues. Germline-derived CDR1 and CDR2 are MDHEN and SYDVKM. As DNA, the CDR3 is TGTGCCAGCAGTTTAAGCGACAGGGGCTACGAGCAGTACTTC. Amino acid sequence: CASSLSDRGYEQYF.

The chain has TRBV2 and TRBJ1-2; D remains ambiguous. The CDR3 consists of 13 residues. V was clipped by 5 bases and J by 3 bases, with 10 bases between them. Looked up from germline, CDR1 is SNHLY and CDR2 is FYNNEI. The CDR3 loop reads CASSPDTDYGYTF. DNA for the CDR3: TGTGCCAGCAGTCCCGACACTGACTATGGCTACACCTTC.

This clone was found a few times. The rearrangement joins TRBV4-1 to TRBJ2-1, with 8 nucleotides matching TRBD2. The CDR3 extends over 20 amino acids. Trimming cost V 2 bases and J 3 bases; bases outside gene matches: 18. CDR1 is MGHRA, CDR2 YSYEKL, per germline. This CDR3 is CASSQPLVVRKRESYNEQFF. The CDR3 nucleotides are TGCGCCAGCAGCCAACCCCTCGTCGTACGGAAGCGGGAGAGCTACAATGAGCAGTTCTTC.

The genes are TRBV27 and TRBJ1-2; D is perhaps TRBD1 (6 bases). Germline V gene data show CDR1 as MNHEY and CDR2 as SMNVEV (reference sequence). The V end lost 6 bases, the J end lost 5 bases, and 16 bases lay between the germline ends. The CDR3 sequence is 14 residues long. The DNA for the CDR3 is TGTGCCAGCAGCCGACAGGCAGGGGCGTATGGCTACACCTTC. This gives the protein CASSRQAGAYGYTF.

The chain is built from TRBV2 and TRBJ1-2, with D possibly TRBD1 on 6 matching bases. Germline loops: CDR1 SNHLY, CDR2 FYNNEI. The CDR3 runs to 15 residues. V lost 6 bases and J 4 bases, leaving 18 bases between the germline ends. This CDR3 is CASRIEQGSIYGYTF. The CDR3 DNA follows: TGTGCCAGCAGAATAGAACAGGGCTCTATCTATGGCTACACCTTC.

This clone was seen more than once but under ten times. V gene TRBV19 combines with J gene TRBJ1-5, with D possibly matching TRBD1 (6 bases). V was trimmed by 6 bases and J by 5 bases, leaving 14 bases between them. Per germline, CDR1 LNHDA and CDR2 SQIVND (reference sequence). The CDR3 length is 14 residues. This CDR3 is CASSRTGSHQPQHF. CDR3 nucleotide sequence: TGTGCCAGTAGCCGCACAGGGAGTCATCAGCCCCAGCATTTT.

J is TRBJ2-7 and V is TRBV7-2; D is tentatively TRBD1 or TRBD2 (5 bases each). Germline V CDR1 and CDR2: SGHTA, FQGNSA. The V end was cut by 3 bases, the J end by 0 bases, with 12 bases between. The CDR3 runs 15 residues. CDR3 sequence: CASSFTPGPSYEQYF. The CDR3 DNA follows: TGTGCCAGCAGCTTCACACCGGGGCCCTCCTACGAGCAGTACTTC.

The rearrangement joins TRBV11-2 to TRBJ1-2; D not resolved. The CDR3 sequence is 14 residues long. Germline CDR1 is SGHAT and CDR2 is FQNNGV. Trimming cost V 5 bases and J 5 bases, with 15 bases left between them. The CDR3 sequence: CASSKRGTNYGYTF. The CDR3 DNA is TGTGCCAGCAGCAAGCGGGGTACGAATTATGGCTACACCTTC.